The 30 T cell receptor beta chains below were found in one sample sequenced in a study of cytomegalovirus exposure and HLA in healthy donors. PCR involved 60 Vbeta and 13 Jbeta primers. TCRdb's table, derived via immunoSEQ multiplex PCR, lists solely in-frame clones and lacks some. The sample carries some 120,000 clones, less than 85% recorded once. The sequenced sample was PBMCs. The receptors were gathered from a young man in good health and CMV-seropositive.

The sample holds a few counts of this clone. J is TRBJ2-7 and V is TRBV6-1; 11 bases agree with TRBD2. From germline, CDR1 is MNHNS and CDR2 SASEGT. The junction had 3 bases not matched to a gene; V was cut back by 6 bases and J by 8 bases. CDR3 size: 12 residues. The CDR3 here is CASSPSGGKQYF. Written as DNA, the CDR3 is TGTGCCAGCAGCCCTAGCGGGGGGAAGCAGTACTTC.

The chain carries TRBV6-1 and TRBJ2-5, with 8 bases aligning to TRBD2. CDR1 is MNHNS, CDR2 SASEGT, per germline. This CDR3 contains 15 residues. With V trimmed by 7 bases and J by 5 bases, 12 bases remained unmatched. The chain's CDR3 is CASIQDGGAAETQYF. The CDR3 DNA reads TGTGCCAGCATCCAGGACGGGGGGGCCGCGGAGACCCAGTACTTC.

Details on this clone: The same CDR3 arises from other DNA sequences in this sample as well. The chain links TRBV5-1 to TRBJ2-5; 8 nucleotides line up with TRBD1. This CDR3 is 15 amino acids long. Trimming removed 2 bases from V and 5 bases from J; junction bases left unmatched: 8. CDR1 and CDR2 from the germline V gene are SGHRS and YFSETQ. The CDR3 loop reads CASSLAGGSGETQYF. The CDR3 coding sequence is TGCGCCAGCAGCTTAGCAGGGGGCTCTGGTGAGACCCAGTACTTC.

In nucleotides, the CDR3 is TGCGCCAGCAGCTTGGCTCAGGGCACCGGGGAGCTGTTTTTT. It encodes CASSLAQGTGELFF. The chain employs TRBV5-1 and TRBJ2-2; tentative D call: TRBD1 (5 bases). The CDR3 covers 14 residues. Germline loops: CDR1 SGHRS, CDR2 YFSETQ. Trimming stripped 0 bases from V and 4 bases from J, with 7 bases between.

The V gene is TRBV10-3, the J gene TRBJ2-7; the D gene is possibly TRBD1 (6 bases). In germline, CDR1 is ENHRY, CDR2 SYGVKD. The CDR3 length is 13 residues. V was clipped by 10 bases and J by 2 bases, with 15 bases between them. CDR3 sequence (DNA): TGTGCCACCTGGACAGAGGCGGCCTACGAGCAGTACTTC. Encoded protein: CATWTEAAYEQYF.

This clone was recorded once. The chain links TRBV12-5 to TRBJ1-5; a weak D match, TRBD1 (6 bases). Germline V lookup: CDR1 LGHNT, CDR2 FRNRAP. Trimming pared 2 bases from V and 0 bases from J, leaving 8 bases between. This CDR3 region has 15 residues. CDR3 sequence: CASGLRGNSNQPQHF. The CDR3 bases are TGTGCTAGTGGTTTGAGGGGGAATAGCAATCAGCCCCAGCATTTT.

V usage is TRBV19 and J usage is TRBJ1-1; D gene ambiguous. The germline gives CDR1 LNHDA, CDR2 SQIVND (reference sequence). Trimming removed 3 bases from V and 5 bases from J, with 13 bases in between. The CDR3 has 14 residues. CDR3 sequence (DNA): TGTGCCAGTAGTATTGGGCCTAGCTCTACTGAAGCTTTCTTT. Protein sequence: CASSIGPSSTEAFF.

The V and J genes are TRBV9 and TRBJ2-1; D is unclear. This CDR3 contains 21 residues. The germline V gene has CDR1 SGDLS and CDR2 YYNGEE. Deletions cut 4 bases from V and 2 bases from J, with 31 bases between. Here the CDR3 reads CASSSRTKEPEPAIPYNEQFF. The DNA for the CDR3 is TGTGCCAGCAGCTCCCGAACGAAGGAGCCAGAACCTGCGATCCCCTACAATGAGCAGTTCTTC.

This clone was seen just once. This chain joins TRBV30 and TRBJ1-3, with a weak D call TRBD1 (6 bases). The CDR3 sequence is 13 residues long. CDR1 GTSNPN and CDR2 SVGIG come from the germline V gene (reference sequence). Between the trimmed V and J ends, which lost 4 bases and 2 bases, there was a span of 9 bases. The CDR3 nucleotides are TGTGCCTGGACAGGGGAAGCTGGAAACACCATATATTTT. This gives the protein CAWTGEAGNTIYF. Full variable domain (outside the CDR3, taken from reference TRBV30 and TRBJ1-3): SQTIHQWPATLVQPVGSPLSLECTVEGTSNPNLYWYRQAAGRGLQLLFYSVGIGQISSEVPQNLSASRPQDRQFILSSKKLLLSDSGFYLCAWTGEAGNTIYFGEGSWLTVV.

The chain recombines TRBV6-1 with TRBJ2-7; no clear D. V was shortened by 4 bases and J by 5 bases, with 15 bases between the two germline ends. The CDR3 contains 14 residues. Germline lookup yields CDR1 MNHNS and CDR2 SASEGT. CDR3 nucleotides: TGTGCCAGCAGTGTGCCGAACCACAAGAACGAGCAGTACTTC. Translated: CASSVPNHKNEQYF.

The CDR3 protein is CSVQGFGGYTF. The CDR3 nucleotides read TGCAGCGTCCAGGGGTTTGGAGGCTACACCTTC. The rearrangement uses TRBV29-1 and TRBJ1-2, with D perhaps TRBD1 (6 bases). The ends were cut back, 6 bases at V and 8 bases at J, with 13 bases in the middle. Germline CDR1 is SQVTM and CDR2 is ANQGSEA. The CDR3 consists of 11 residues. Based on the CDR3 plus reference TRBV29-1 and TRBJ1-2, the full variable domain is SAVISQKPSRDICQRGTSLTIQCQVDSQVTMMFWYRQQPGQSLTLIATANQGSEATYESGFVIDKFPISRPNLTFSTLTVSNMSPEDSSIYLCSVQGFGGYTFGSGTRLTVV.

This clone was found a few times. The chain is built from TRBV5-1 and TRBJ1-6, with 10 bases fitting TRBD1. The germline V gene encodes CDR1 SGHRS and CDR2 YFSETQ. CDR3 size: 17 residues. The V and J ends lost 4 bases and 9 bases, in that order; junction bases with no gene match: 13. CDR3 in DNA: TGCGCCAGCAGCCAGGGACCCGGGACAGGGGAATTTTCACCCCTCCACTTT. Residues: CASSQGPGTGEFSPLHF.

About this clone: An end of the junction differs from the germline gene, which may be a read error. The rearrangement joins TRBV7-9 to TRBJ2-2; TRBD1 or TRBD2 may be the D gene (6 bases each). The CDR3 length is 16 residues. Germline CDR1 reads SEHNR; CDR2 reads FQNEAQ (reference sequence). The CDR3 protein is CSSSLGGLMNTGELFF. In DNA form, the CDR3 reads TGTTCCAGCAGCTTAGGGGGACTCATGAACACCGGGGAGCTGTTTTTT.

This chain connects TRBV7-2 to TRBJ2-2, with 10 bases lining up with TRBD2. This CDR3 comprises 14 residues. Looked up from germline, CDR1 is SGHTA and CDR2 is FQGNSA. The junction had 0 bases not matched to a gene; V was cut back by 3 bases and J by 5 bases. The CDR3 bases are TGTGCCAGCAGCTTTAGCGGGGGGACCGGGGAGCTGTTTTTT. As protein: CASSFSGGTGELFF.

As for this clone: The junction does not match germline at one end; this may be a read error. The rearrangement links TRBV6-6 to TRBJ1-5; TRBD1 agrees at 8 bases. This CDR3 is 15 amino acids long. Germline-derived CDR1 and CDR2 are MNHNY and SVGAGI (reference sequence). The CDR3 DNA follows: TGTGTCAGCAGTCGCGGGACAGGTACACACCAGCCCCAGCATTTT. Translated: CVSSRGTGTHQPQHF.

The chain's CDR3 is CASSTLGAHGNTIYF. For the CDR3, the DNA is TGTGCCAGTAGTACCCTGGGGGCGCACGGAAACACCATATATTTT. This chain links TRBV19 with TRBJ1-3; D is possibly TRBD1 (6 bases). This CDR3 is 15 amino acids long. V was trimmed by 4 bases and J by 4 bases, leaving 14 bases between them. The germline CDR1 and CDR2 sequences are LNHDA and SQIVND (reference sequence).

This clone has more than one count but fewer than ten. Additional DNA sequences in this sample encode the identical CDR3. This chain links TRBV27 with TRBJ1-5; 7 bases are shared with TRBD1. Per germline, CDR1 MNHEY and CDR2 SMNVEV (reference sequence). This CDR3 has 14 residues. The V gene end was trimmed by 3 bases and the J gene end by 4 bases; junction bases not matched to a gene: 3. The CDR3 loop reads CASSFRGYNQPQHF. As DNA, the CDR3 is TGTGCCAGCAGTTTCAGGGGGTATAATCAGCCCCAGCATTTT.

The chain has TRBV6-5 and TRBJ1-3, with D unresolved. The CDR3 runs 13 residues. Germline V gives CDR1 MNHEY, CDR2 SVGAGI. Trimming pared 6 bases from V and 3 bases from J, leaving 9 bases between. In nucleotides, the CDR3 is TGTGCCAGCAGCATTGGAGGTGGAAACACCATATATTTT. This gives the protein CASSIGGGNTIYF.

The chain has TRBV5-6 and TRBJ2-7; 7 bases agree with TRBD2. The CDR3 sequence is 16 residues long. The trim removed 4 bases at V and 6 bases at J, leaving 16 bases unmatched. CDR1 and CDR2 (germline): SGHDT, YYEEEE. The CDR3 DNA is TGTGCCAGCAGCCCGGGGGGATTACTTGCCCCCCGCGAGCAGTACTTC. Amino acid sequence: CASSPGGLLAPREQYF. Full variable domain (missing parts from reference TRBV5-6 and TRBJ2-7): DAGVTQSPTHLIKTRGQQVTLRCSPKSGHDTVSWYQQALGQGPQFIFQYYEEEERQRGNFPDRFSGHQFPNYSSELNVNALLLGDSALYLCASSPGGLLAPREQYFGPGTRLTVT.

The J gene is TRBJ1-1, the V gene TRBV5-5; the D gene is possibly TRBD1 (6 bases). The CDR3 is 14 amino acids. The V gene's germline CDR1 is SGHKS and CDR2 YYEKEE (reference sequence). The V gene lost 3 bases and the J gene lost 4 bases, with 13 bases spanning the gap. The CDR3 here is CASSSTQGSTEAFF. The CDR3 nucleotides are TGTGCCAGCAGCTCAACGCAGGGGAGCACTGAAGCTTTCTTT.

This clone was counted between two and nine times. CDR3 in DNA: TGTGCCAGCAGCGCCACAGGGGATATTGGCACTGAAGCTTTCTTT. Translating gives CASSATGDIGTEAFF. The chain uses TRBV7-3 and TRBJ1-1, with 7 bases identical to TRBD1. The germline V gene encodes CDR1 SGHTA and CDR2 FQGTGA. There are 15 residues in the CDR3. The ends lost 5 bases at V and 4 bases at J; junction bases unmatched: 10.

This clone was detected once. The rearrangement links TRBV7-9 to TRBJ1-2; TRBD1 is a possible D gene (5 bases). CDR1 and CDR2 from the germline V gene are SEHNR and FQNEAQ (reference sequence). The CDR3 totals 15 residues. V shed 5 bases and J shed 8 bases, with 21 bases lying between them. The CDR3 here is CASSPAGTPLDGYTF. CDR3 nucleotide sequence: TGTGCCAGCAGCCCTGCGGGGACCCCACTCGACGGCTACACCTTC. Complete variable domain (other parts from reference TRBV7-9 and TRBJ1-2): DTGVSQNPRHKITKRGQNVTFRCDPISEHNRLYWYRQTLGQGPEFLTYFQNEAQLEKSRLLSDRFSAERPKGSFSTLEIQRTEQGDSAMYLCASSPAGTPLDGYTFGSGTRLTVV.

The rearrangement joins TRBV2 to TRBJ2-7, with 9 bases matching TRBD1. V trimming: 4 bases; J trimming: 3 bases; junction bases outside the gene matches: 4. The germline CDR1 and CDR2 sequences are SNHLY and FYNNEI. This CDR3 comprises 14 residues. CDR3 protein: CASSVQDRGYEQYF. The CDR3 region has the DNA TGTGCCAGCAGTGTCCAGGACAGGGGCTACGAGCAGTACTTC.

CDR3 nucleotides: TGTGCCAGCACCTACGGGACAGGGGGAGACTATGGCTACACCTTC. Amino acid sequence: CASTYGTGGDYGYTF. The gene calls are TRBV6-1 and TRBJ1-2; TRBD1 aligns across 11 bases. The CDR3 loop spans 15 amino acids. Germline CDR1 is MNHNS and CDR2 is SASEGT. V shed 7 bases and J 3 bases; nucleotides not matched to a gene: 7.

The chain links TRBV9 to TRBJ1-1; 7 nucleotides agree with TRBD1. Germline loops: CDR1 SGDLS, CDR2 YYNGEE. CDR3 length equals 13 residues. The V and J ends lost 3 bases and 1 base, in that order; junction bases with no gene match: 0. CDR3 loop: CASSGQGNTEAFF. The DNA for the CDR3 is TGTGCCAGCAGCGGACAGGGGAACACTGAAGCTTTCTTT.

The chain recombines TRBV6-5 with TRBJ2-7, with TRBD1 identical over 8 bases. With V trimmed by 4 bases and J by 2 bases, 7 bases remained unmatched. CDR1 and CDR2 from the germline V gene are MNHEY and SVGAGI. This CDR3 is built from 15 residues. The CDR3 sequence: CASSFTGTGAYEQYF. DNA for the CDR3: TGTGCCAGCAGTTTCACCGGGACAGGTGCCTACGAGCAGTACTTC.

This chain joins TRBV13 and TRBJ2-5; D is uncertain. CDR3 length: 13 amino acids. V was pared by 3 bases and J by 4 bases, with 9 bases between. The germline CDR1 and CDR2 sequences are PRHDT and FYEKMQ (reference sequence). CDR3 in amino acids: CASSFVSRETQYF. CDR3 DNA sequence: TGTGCCAGCAGCTTCGTATCGCGAGAGACCCAGTACTTC.

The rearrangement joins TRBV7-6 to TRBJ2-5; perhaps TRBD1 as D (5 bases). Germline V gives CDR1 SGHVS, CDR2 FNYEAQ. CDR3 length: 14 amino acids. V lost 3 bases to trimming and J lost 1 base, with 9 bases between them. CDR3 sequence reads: CASSLMTAQETQYF. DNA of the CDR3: TGTGCCAGCAGCTTGATGACAGCCCAAGAGACCCAGTACTTC. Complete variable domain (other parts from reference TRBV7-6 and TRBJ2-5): GAGVSQSPRYKVTKRGQDVALRCDPISGHVSLYWYRQALGQGPEFLTYFNYEAQQDKSGLPNDRFSAERPEGSISTLTIQRTEQRDSAMYRCASSLMTAQETQYFGPGTRLLVL.

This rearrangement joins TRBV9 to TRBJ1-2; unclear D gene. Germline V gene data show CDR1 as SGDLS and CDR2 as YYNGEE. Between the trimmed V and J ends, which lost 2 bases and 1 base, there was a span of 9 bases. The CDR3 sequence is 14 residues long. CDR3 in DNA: TGTGCCAGCAGCGTCCTCCCAGATAACTATGGCTACACCTTC. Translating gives CASSVLPDNYGYTF.

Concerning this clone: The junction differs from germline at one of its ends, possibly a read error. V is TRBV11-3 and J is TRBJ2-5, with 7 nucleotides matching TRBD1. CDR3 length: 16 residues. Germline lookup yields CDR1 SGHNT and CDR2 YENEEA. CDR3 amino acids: CASSLGAGTVQEAQYF. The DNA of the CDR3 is TGTGCCAGCAGCTTAGGGGCCGGGACAGTCCAAGAGGCCCAGTACTTC.